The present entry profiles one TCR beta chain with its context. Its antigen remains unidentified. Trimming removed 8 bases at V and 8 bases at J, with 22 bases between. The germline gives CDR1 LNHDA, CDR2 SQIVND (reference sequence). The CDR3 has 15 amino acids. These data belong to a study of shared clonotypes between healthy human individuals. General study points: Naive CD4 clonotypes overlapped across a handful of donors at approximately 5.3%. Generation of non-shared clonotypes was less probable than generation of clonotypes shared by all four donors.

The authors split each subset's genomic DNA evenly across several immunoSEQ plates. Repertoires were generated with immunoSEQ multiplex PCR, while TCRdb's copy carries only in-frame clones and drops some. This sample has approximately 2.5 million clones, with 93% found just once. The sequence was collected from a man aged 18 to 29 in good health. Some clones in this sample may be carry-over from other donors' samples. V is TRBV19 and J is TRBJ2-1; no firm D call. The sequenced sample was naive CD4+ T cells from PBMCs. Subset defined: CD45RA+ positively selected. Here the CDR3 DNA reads TGTGCCAGTCATTCCCCATTTAATGGGTTTTATGAGCAGTTCTTC. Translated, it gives CASHSPFNGFYEQFF.